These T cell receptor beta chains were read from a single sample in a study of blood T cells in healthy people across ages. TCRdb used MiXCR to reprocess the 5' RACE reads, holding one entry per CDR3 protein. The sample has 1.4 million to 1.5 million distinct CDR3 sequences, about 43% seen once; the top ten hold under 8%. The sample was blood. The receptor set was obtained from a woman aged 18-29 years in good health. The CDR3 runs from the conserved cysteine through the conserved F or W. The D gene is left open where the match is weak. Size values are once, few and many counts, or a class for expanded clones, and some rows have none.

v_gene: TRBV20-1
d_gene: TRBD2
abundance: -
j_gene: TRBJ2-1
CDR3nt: TGCAGTGCCTCCCAGCGGGGGGGCTACAATGAGCAGTTCTTC
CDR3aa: CSASQRGGYNEQFF

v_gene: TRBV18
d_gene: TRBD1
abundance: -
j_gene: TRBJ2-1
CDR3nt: TGTGCCAGCTCTCCAGGCTGGGACAGGGGGTCAAATGAGCAGTTCTTC
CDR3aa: CASSPGWDRGSNEQFF

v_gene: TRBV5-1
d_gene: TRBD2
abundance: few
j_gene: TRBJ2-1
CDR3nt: TGCGCCAGCAGCTCCGGAGGCCGGGGGGGATACAATGAGCAGTTCTTC
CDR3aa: CASSSGGRGGYNEQFF

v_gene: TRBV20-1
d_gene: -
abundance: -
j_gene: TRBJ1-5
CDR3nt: TGCAGTGCTAGTGGACAGAGAAATCAGCCCCAGCATTTT
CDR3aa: CSASGQRNQPQHF

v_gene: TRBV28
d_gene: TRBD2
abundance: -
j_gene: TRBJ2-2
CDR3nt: TGTGCCAGCAGTTTTGTCCGGGGAGGGCCCACCGGGGAGCTGTTTTTT
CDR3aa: CASSFVRGGPTGELFF

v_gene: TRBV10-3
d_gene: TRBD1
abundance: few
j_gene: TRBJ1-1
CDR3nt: TGTGCCATCAGCAAAAACCGGGACAGGGGGAGGAACACTGAAGCTTTCTTT
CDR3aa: CAISKNRDRGRNTEAFF

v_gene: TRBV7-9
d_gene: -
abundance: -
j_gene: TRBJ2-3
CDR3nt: TGTGCCAGCACCCCATCGAGCGGACCCCGGTGGGGGACAGATACGCAGTATTTT
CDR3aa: CASTPSSGPRWGTDTQYF

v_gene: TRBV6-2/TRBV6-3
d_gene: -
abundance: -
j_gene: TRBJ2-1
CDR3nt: TGTGCCAGCAGTCGGCCCCAACGGGAGAACCCCTACAATGAGCAGTTCTTC
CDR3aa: CASSRPQRENPYNEQFF

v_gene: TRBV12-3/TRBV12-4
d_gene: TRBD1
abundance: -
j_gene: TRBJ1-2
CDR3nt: TGTGCCAGCGGAAAGGGCCCAGGGGGCGAGGCCTATGGCTACACCTTC
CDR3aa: CASGKGPGGEAYGYTF

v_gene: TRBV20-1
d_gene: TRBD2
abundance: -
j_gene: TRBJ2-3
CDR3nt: TGCAGTGCTCGGCTAGCGGGAGGGCCCACAGATACGCAGTATTTT
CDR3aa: CSARLAGGPTDTQYF

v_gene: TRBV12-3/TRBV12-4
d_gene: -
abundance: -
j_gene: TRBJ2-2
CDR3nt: TGTGCCAGCACCATTAGCGGGGAGCTGTTTTTT
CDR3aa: CASTISGELFF

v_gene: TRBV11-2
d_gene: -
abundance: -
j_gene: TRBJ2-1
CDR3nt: TGTGCCAGCAGCCCCTCGTGGGTATCCTACAATGAGCAGTTCTTC
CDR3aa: CASSPSWVSYNEQFF

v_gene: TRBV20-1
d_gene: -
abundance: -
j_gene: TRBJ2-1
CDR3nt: TGCAGTGCTAGGGGGTCGGATGAGCAGTTCTTC
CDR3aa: CSARGSDEQFF

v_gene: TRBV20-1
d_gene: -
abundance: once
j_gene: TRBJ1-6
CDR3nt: TGCAGTGCCTCACTCGGACAGAATAATTCACCCCTCCACTTT
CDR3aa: CSASLGQNNSPLHF

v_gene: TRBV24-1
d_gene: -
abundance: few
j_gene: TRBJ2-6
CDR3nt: TGTGCCACCGCCCCTTCGGAGGGTCCCCCTGGGGCCAACGTCCTGACTTTC
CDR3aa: CATAPSEGPPGANVLTF

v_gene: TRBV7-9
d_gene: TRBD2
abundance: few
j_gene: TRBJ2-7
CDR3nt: TGTGCCAGCAGCGCACTATTAGTGGCGGGGGGGACCTACGAGCAGTACTTC
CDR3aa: CASSALLVAGGTYEQYF

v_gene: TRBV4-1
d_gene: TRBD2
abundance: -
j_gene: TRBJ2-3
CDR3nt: TGCGCCAGCAGCCAAGACCTACTAGCGGGAGGGACAGATACGCAGTATTTT
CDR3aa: CASSQDLLAGGTDTQYF

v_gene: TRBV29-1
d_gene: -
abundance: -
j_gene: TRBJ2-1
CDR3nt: TGCAGCGTTGAGTGGGGGGAGTGGGATGAGCAGTTCTTC
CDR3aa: CSVEWGEWDEQFF

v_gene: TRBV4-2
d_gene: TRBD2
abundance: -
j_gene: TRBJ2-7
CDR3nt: TGTGCCAGCAGCCAAGATTGGACTAGCGGTATCTCCTACGAGCAGTACTTC
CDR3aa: CASSQDWTSGISYEQYF

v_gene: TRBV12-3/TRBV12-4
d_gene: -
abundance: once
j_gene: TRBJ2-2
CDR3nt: TGTGCCAGCAGTACAGTGTCGAGGGAGCTGTTTTTT
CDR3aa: CASSTVSRELFF

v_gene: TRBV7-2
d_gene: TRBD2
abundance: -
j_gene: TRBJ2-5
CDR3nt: TGTGCCAGCAGCTTAGAAGCGGGGACCTCCCCAAACAATGAGCAGTACTTC
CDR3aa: CASSLEAGTSPNNEQYF

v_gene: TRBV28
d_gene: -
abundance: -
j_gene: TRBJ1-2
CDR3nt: TGTGCCAGCAGTTTAAAGAATGTCGGCTATGGCTACACCTTC
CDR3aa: CASSLKNVGYGYTF

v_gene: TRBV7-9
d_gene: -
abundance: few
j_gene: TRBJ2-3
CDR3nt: TGTGCCAGCAGCGCTTATCGGGCTACTGATAGCACAGATACGCAGTATTTT
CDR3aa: CASSAYRATDSTDTQYF

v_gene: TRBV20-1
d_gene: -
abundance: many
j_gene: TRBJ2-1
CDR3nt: TGCAGTGCTAGAGATGTGGCCAAGGATACCTACAATGAGCAGTTCTTC
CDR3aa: CSARDVAKDTYNEQFF

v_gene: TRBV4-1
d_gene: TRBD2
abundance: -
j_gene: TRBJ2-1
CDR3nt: TGCGCCAGCAGCCAAGAAGCCAGCGGGGGGGCATGCGCCAATGAGCAGTTCTTC
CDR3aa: CASSQEASGGACANEQFF

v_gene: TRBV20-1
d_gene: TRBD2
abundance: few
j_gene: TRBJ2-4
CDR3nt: TGCAGTGCTAGAGAAGCAGGGAGGGACATTCAGTACTTC
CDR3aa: CSAREAGRDIQYF

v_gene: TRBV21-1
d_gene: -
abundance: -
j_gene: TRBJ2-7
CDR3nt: TGTGCCAGCACCAAGCGGGCGGACCACTACAATGAGCAGTACTTC
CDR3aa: CASTKRADHYNEQYF

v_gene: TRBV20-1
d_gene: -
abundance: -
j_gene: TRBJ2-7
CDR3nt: TGCAGTGCTAGACTGAGCGGAGCCTACGAGCAGTACTTC
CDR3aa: CSARLSGAYEQYF

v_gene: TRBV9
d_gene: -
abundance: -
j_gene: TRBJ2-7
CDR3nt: TGTGCCAGCAGCGTAGAATCAGCAGCCTACTCCTACGAGCAGTACTTC
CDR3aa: CASSVESAAYSYEQYF

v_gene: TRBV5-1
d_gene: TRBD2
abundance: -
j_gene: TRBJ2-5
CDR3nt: TGCGCCAGCAAAAGCGGGAGACACCTAAGCCGAGAGACCCAGTACTTC
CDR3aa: CASKSGRHLSRETQYF

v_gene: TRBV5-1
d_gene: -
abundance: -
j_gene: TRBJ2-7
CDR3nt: TGCGCCAGCAGCTTGGATGGTGGCAGCCGGGGCTACGAGCAGTACTTC
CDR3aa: CASSLDGGSRGYEQYF

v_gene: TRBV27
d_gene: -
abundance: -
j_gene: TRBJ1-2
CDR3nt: TGTGCCAGCAGTTTATCTACAGGGATTTCAAACTATGGCTACACCTTC
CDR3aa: CASSLSTGISNYGYTF

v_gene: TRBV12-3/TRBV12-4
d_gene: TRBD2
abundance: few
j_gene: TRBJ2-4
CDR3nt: TGTGCCAGCAGTTTGTCTAGCGGGAGCAAAAACATTCAGTACTTC
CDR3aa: CASSLSSGSKNIQYF

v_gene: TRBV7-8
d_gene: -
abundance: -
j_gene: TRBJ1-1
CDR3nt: TGTGCCAGCAGCTTAGTGGCAGGGCCCTACACTGAAGCTTTCTTT
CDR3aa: CASSLVAGPYTEAFF

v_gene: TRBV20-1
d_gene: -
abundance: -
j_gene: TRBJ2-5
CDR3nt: TGCAGTGCTAGAAGGCTAGCAGCAGAGACCCAGTACTTC
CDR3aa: CSARRLAAETQYF

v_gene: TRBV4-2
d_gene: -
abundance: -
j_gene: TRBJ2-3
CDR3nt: TGTGCCAGCAGCCAAGGGGGACGGGGGGCGAAGACAGATACGCAGTATTTT
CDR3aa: CASSQGGRGAKTDTQYF

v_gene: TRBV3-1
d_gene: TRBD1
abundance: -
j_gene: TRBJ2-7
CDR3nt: TGTGCCAGCAGCGACGGACAGGGGGTAGTCGAGCAGTACTTC
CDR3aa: CASSDGQGVVEQYF

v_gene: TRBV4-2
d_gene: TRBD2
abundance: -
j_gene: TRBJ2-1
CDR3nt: TGTGCCAGCAGCCAAGATCAGGGACTAGCGGGATTACCCTCCTACAATGAGCAGTTCTTC
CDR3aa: CASSQDQGLAGLPSYNEQFF

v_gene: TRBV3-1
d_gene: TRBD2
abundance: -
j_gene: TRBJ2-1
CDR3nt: TGTGCCAGCAGCCAGCTCAGGACTAGCGGGAAAGGGCAGTTCTTC
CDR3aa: CASSQLRTSGKGQFF

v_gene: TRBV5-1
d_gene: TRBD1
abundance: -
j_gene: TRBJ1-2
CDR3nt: TGCGCCAGCAGCTTGAGCACCGACAGGGGAGGCGGCTACACCTTC
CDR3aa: CASSLSTDRGGGYTF

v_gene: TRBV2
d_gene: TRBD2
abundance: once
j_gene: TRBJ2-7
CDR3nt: TGTGCCAGCAGCCCCGGGACTATCAATGAGCAGTACTTC
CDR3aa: CASSPGTINEQYF

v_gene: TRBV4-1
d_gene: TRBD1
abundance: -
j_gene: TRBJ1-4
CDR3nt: TGCGCCTCTCGGCGGACAGGGACAAACGCTGAAAAACTGTTTTTT
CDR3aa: CASRRTGTNAEKLFF

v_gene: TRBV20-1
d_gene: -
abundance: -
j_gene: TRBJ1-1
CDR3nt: TGCAGTGCTAGAGATGTCAGTAACACTGAAGCTTTCTTT
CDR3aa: CSARDVSNTEAFF

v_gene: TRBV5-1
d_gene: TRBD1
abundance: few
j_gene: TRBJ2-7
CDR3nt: TGCGCCAGCAGCCCGCGATCCACAGGGGGCTCCTACGAGCAGTACTTC
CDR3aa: CASSPRSTGGSYEQYF

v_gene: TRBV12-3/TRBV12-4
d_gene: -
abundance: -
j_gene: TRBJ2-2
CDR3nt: TGTGCCAGCAGTTTTGGATCTTGGGAGTCAAACACCGGGGAGCTGTTTTTT
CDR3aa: CASSFGSWESNTGELFF

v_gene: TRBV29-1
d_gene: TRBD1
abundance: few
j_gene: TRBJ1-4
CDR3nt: TGCAGCGCCTTGGGACAGGTGTCAACTAATGAAAAACTGTTTTTT
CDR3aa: CSALGQVSTNEKLFF

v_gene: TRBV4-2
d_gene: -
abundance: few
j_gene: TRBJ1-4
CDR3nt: TGTGCCAGCAGCCAAGCTTCTACAGCCACTAATGAAAAGCTGTTTTTT
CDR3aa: CASSQASTATNEKLFF

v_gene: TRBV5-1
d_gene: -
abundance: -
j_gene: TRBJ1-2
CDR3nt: TGCGCCAGCAGCTTCGTGAGCCGGAATAACTATGGCTACACCTTC
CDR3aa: CASSFVSRNNYGYTF

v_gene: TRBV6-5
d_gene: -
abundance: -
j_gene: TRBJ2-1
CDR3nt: TGTGCCAGCAGACTAGATCCTTCACGCCACAATGAGCAGTTCTTC
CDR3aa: CASRLDPSRHNEQFF